Following are 6 T cell receptor beta chains from one sample sequenced in a study of blood T cell repertoires in COVID-19. Clones were read by immunoSEQ multiplex PCR, and TCRdb kept only the in-frame ones, dropping some. This repertoire shows roughly 380,000 clones, around 91% found once; its top ten account for 1.5% to 1.9%. Sequencing was carried out using peripheral blood. The source of these receptors is a middle-aged woman with COVID-19, enrolled during active disease.

The V gene is TRBV9, the J gene TRBJ2-1, with TRBD1 matching 9 bases. The CDR3 is 16 amino acids. Germline lookup yields CDR1 SGDLS and CDR2 YYNGEE. Trimming removed 0 bases from V and 4 bases from J; junction bases left unmatched: 5. The CDR3 DNA reads TGTGCCAGCAGCGTAGGCGGGACAGGGAGGTACAATGAGCAGTTCTTC. Its translation: CASSVGGTGRYNEQFF.

The rearrangement uses TRBV3-1 (or the pseudogene TRBV3-2) and TRBJ2-3, with unresolved D. Germline V lookup: CDR1 LGHDT, CDR2 YNNKEL (reference sequence). The ends were cut back, 1 base at V and 5 bases at J, with 10 bases in the middle. This CDR3 has 14 residues. This CDR3 reads CASSQVGSEDTQYF. DNA for the CDR3: TGTGCCAGCAGCCAAGTTGGAAGCGAAGATACGCAGTATTTT.

The rearrangement uses TRBV3-1 (or the pseudogene TRBV3-2) and TRBJ1-3, with D possibly being TRBD1 (6 bases). The V gene's germline CDR1 is LGHDT and CDR2 YNNKEL (reference sequence). Trimming cost V 1 base and J 3 bases, with 10 bases left between them. The CDR3 spans 15 residues. CDR3 sequence (DNA): TGTGCCAGCAGCCAAGCCGGGACATTTGGAAACACCATATATTTT. This codes for CASSQAGTFGNTIYF.

The chain joins TRBV19 to TRBJ2-3; TRBD1 agrees at 8 bases. Per the germline V gene, CDR1 is LNHDA and CDR2 is SQIVND (reference sequence). The CDR3 runs to 16 residues. The ends lost 5 bases at V and 0 bases at J; junction bases unmatched: 7. Here the CDR3 DNA reads TGTGCCAGTAGTCTCGCGACAGGGGCCAGCACAGATACGCAGTATTTT. Translation: CASSLATGASTDTQYF. Using reference TRBV19 and TRBJ2-3 for the parts outside the CDR3, the full variable domain is DGGITQSPKYLFRKEGQNVTLSCEQNLNHDAMYWYRQDPGQGLRLIYYSQIVNDFQKGDIAEGYSVSREKKESFPLTVTSAQKNPTAFYLCASSLATGASTDTQYFGPGTRLTVL.

The V and J genes are TRBV7-2 and TRBJ1-1; D perhaps matches TRBD1 (5 bases). CDR1 and CDR2 (germline): SGHTA, FQGNSA. V was shortened by 0 bases and J by 5 bases, with 13 bases between the two germline ends. The CDR3 runs 15 residues. The DNA for the CDR3 is TGTGCCAGCAGCTTAGCGAGTCAGGGAAGGACTGAAGCTTTCTTT. Protein sequence: CASSLASQGRTEAFF.

The rearrangement links TRBV14 to TRBJ2-7; unclear D gene. The V gene lost 1 base and the J gene lost 7 bases, with 26 bases spanning the gap. The CDR3 totals 18 residues. CDR1 is SGHDN, CDR2 FVKESK, per germline. CDR3 region: CASSQGPVLYERFGEQYF. CDR3 nucleotide sequence: TGTGCCAGCAGCCAAGGTCCGGTCCTCTACGAGCGATTTGGAGAGCAGTACTTC.